Shown below are 6 T cell receptor beta chains from a single sample sequenced in a study of siplizumab effects on memory and regulatory T cells. Sequencing was performed with immunoSEQ multiplex PCR; in TCRdb, only in-frame clones are kept and a portion is missing. This table has over 85,000 clones, around nine tenths appearing once. The sequencing input was CD4+ T cells sorted from blood. Receptors originate from a human donor in good health.

For the CDR3, the DNA is TGTGCCAGCAGCTTGAGGGCAAAAGGATGGAGCACCGGGGAGCTGTTTTTT. As protein: CASSLRAKGWSTGELFF. V usage is TRBV11-2 and J usage is TRBJ2-2; possibly TRBD2 for D (5 bases). Germline lookup yields CDR1 SGHAT and CDR2 FQNNGV. V lost 3 bases, J lost 4 bases, and 18 bases lay in between. The CDR3 is 17 residues long.

The V gene is TRBV2, the J gene TRBJ1-6; D gene unclear. Germline loops: CDR1 SNHLY, CDR2 FYNNEI. V lost 3 bases and J 7 bases, leaving 7 bases between the germline ends. The CDR3 length is 13 residues. The CDR3: CASSEILNSPLHF. The CDR3 DNA follows: TGTGCCAGCAGTGAGATCCTGAATTCACCCCTCCACTTT.

This chain links TRBV11-3 with TRBJ2-2; D may correspond to TRBD1 or TRBD2 (6 bases each). The CDR3 totals 17 residues. The V gene lost 3 bases and the J gene lost 5 bases, with 19 bases spanning the gap. Germline V gene sequence: CDR1 SGHNT, CDR2 YENEEA. DNA of the CDR3: TGTGCCAGCAGCTTGTCCTGGGGGGACACAGGAACCGGGGAGCTGTTTTTT. It yields the protein CASSLSWGDTGTGELFF.

The chain couples TRBV19 to TRBJ2-3; the D call may be TRBD1 or TRBD2 (6 bases each). The germline V gene has CDR1 LNHDA and CDR2 SQIVND (reference sequence). The CDR3 is 15 residues long. Between the trimmed V and J ends, which lost 7 bases and 3 bases, there was a span of 17 bases. The CDR3 is CASNFGGRVTDTQYF. CDR3 DNA: TGTGCCAGTAATTTCGGGGGCCGCGTGACAGATACGCAGTATTTT.

The chain has TRBV10-3 and TRBJ2-3, with 10 positions matching TRBD1. The junction had 4 bases not matched to a gene; V was cut back by 8 bases and J by 2 bases. CDR3 length: 14 residues. CDR1 and CDR2 (germline): ENHRY, SYGVKD. CDR3 loop: CAIGGQGNTDTQYF. The CDR3 DNA sequence: TGTGCCATCGGGGGACAGGGGAACACAGATACGCAGTATTTT.

The chain couples TRBV28 to TRBJ1-2, with D unresolved. Germline CDR1 reads MDHEN; CDR2 reads SYDVKM. The germline V and J ends were trimmed by 2 bases and 3 bases, with 4 bases remaining between them. The CDR3 contains 12 residues. CDR3 sequence reads: CASSLTDYGYTF. The CDR3 bases are TGTGCCAGCAGTTTAACAGACTATGGCTACACCTTC.